A single sample is the source of the 19 T cell receptor beta chains below, sequenced in a study of blood T cell repertoires in COVID-19. Clones were read by immunoSEQ multiplex PCR, and TCRdb kept only the in-frame ones, dropping some. The sample has fewer than 250,000 clones; 88% are singletons. Sequencing was carried out using peripheral blood. The receptors were sampled from a man aged 30 to 45 with acute or convalescent COVID-19.

This clone was seen more than once but under ten times. The V and J genes are TRBV6-5 and TRBJ2-5; 7 bases fit TRBD1. V was clipped by 11 bases and J by 3 bases; unmatched bases: 12. CDR1 and CDR2 from the germline V gene are MNHEY and SVGAGI. The CDR3 has 14 amino acids. This CDR3 is CAGKTPDREETQYF. CDR3 in DNA: TGTGCCGGGAAGACGCCCGACAGGGAAGAGACCCAGTACTTC.

The gene calls are TRBV14 and TRBJ1-2; possible D gene TRBD1, 6 bases. CDR1 SGHDN and CDR2 FVKESK come from the germline V gene. The CDR3 runs 14 residues. V lost 3 bases, J lost 5 bases, and 13 bases lay in between. The CDR3 DNA reads as TGTGCCAGCAGCCAGTCACCAGGGGTATATGGCTACACCTTC. Translating it yields CASSQSPGVYGYTF.

V usage is TRBV10-3 and J usage is TRBJ2-1, with D possibly being TRBD1 (5 bases). V shed 3 bases and J shed 6 bases, with 21 bases lying between them. The CDR3 has 17 amino acids. CDR1 and CDR2 from the germline V gene are ENHRY and SYGVKD. CDR3 loop: CAISDQIRPGRGNEQFF. CDR3 nucleotides: TGTGCCATCAGTGATCAAATTCGACCTGGAAGGGGCAATGAGCAGTTCTTC.

This chain connects TRBV28 to TRBJ1-3, with D possibly TRBD1 on 5 matching bases. The V gene's germline CDR1 is MDHEN and CDR2 SYDVKM. CDR3 length: 16 amino acids. V was pared by 6 bases and J by 0 bases, with 15 bases between. The CDR3 bases are TGTGCCAGCAGGGGACGGGAGCCCAGCTCTGGAAACACCATATATTTT. It is translated as CASRGREPSSGNTIYF.

This chain links TRBV15 with TRBJ2-7; TRBD1 is a possible D gene (5 bases). The CDR3 consists of 15 residues. Trimming cost V 2 bases and J 4 bases, with 15 bases left between them. Germline values: CDR1 LNHNV, CDR2 YYDKDF (reference sequence). CDR3 bases: TGTGCCACCAGCAGACCAGGGCAGGCCGGGTACGAGCAGTACTTC. Encoded protein: CATSRPGQAGYEQYF.

The rearrangement uses TRBV5-6 and TRBJ2-5; tentative D call: TRBD1 (6 bases). Looked up from germline, CDR1 is SGHDT and CDR2 is YYEEEE. With 2 bases removed from V and 2 bases from J, the gap between germline ends came to 16 bases. The CDR3 consists of 16 residues. This chain's CDR3 is CASSLGWGRQQETQYF. CDR3 DNA sequence: TGTGCCAGCAGCTTAGGATGGGGGCGACAGCAAGAGACCCAGTACTTC.

This rearrangement joins TRBV28 to TRBJ1-2, with a weak D call TRBD1 (5 bases). The CDR3 has 13 amino acids. CDR1 is MDHEN and CDR2 is SYDVKM in the germline V gene. V lost 6 bases, J lost 3 bases, and 11 bases lay in between. The CDR3 loop reads CASSSDSHYGYTF. CDR3 bases: TGTGCCAGCAGCTCAGACAGCCACTATGGCTACACCTTC.

The rearrangement uses TRBV5-6 and TRBJ1-2; the match to TRBD1 covers 9 bases. V was clipped by 5 bases and J by 2 bases; unmatched bases: 4. The germline gives CDR1 SGHDT, CDR2 YYEEEE. This CDR3 comprises 14 residues. The CDR3 protein is CASRIGQGNYGYTF. The CDR3 DNA reads TGTGCCAGCAGGATAGGACAGGGGAACTATGGCTACACCTTC.

V is TRBV10-2 and J is TRBJ2-4; 7 bases match TRBD1. The CDR3 covers 15 residues. J lost 0 bases, V lost 3 bases, and 2 bases had no gene match. Germline V gene sequence: CDR1 WSHSY, CDR2 SAAADI. CDR3 DNA sequence: TGCGCCAGCAGTGAAAGGACAGGAGCCAAAAACATTCAGTACTTC. Translation: CASSERTGAKNIQYF.

The gene calls are TRBV5-4 and TRBJ2-5, with D possibly being TRBD2 (6 bases). The CDR3 is made up of 14 amino acids. V was trimmed by 6 bases and J by 0 bases, leaving 12 bases between them. The germline CDR1 and CDR2 sequences are SGHNT and YYREEE (reference sequence). The CDR3 spells CASTTGGNQETQYF. CDR3 DNA sequence: TGTGCCAGCACCACTGGGGGGAACCAAGAGACCCAGTACTTC.

This chain joins TRBV5-5 and TRBJ1-3; a weak D match, TRBD1 (5 bases). The germline V gene has CDR1 SGHKS and CDR2 YYEKEE (reference sequence). Trimming shortened V by 1 base and J by 0 bases, and 8 bases separated the two germline ends. The CDR3 is 15 amino acids. This CDR3 is CASSLWTLSGNTIYF. CDR3 DNA sequence: TGTGCCAGCAGCTTGTGGACACTCTCTGGAAACACCATATATTTT. Variable domain in full (rest from reference TRBV5-5 and TRBJ1-3): DAGVTQSPTHLIKTRGQQVTLRCSPISGHKSVSWYQQVLGQGPQFIFQYYEKEERGRGNFPDRFSARQFPNYSSELNVNALLLGDSALYLCASSLWTLSGNTIYFGEGSWLTVV.

V is TRBV29-1 and J is TRBJ2-5, with D possibly TRBD1 on 6 matching bases. CDR3 length equals 15 residues. CDR1 is SQVTM, CDR2 ANQGSEA, per germline. Trimming removed 3 bases from V and 3 bases from J, with 17 bases in between. This CDR3 is CSVDVGGGREETQYF. The DNA of the CDR3 is TGCAGCGTTGATGTCGGTGGGGGCAGGGAAGAGACCCAGTACTTC.

The chain employs TRBV6-5 and TRBJ2-3, with 7 bases that match TRBD1. V lost 2 bases to trimming and J lost 0 bases; unmatched junction nucleotides: 5. Germline V lookup: CDR1 MNHEY, CDR2 SVGAGI. The CDR3 has 16 amino acids. DNA for the CDR3: TGTGCCAGCAGTTACGAGGCAGGGGGTAGCACAGATACGCAGTATTTT. It yields the protein CASSYEAGGSTDTQYF.

The chain couples TRBV18 to TRBJ1-6; the D is unclear. The germline CDR1 and CDR2 sequences are KGHSH and LQKENI. With 3 bases removed from V and 6 bases from J, the gap between germline ends came to 18 bases. There are 17 residues in the CDR3. The CDR3 DNA follows: TGTGCCAGCTCACCGACGCCACCGGCACGGGGTAATTCACCCCTCCACTTT. This codes for CASSPTPPARGNSPLHF.

The CDR3 DNA follows: TGTGCCAGCACCAGGGACAGGGACATCAATCAGCCCCAGCATTTT. As protein: CASTRDRDINQPQHF. The rearrangement joins TRBV6-6 to TRBJ1-5; TRBD1 matches 9 bases. The germline V gene encodes CDR1 MNHNY and CDR2 SVGAGI (reference sequence). The CDR3 contains 15 residues. V was clipped by 7 bases and J by 3 bases; unmatched bases: 7.

This chain connects TRBV5-1 to TRBJ2-6; D is possibly TRBD1 (5 bases). The V gene's germline CDR1 is SGHRS and CDR2 YFSETQ. Trimming left V 3 bases short and J 4 bases short, with 8 bases between. The CDR3 length is 14 residues. CDR3 sequence (DNA): TGCGCCAGCAGCTCGACAGTCGGGGCCAACGTCCTGACTTTC. Translating it yields CASSSTVGANVLTF.

This chain joins TRBV15 and TRBJ1-1, with D possibly being TRBD1 (6 bases). The CDR3 loop spans 16 amino acids. Germline loops: CDR1 LNHNV, CDR2 YYDKDF (reference sequence). Trimming stripped 2 bases from V and 0 bases from J, with 13 bases between. Here the CDR3 DNA reads TGTGCCACCAGCAGACGACAGGTTTCCATGAACACTGAAGCTTTCTTT. Amino acid sequence: CATSRRQVSMNTEAFF.

The genes are TRBV6-6 and TRBJ2-4; maybe TRBD1 (6 bases). Germline V gives CDR1 MNHNY, CDR2 SVGAGI (reference sequence). The CDR3 has 15 amino acids. The V end was cut by 7 bases, the J end by 0 bases, with 13 bases between. In nucleotides, the CDR3 is TGTGCCAGCATTGACGACAGGTTAGCCAAAAACATTCAGTACTTC. Encoded protein: CASIDDRLAKNIQYF.

The chain combines TRBV5-5 with TRBJ1-6, with 7 bases fitting TRBD1. Germline V gene data show CDR1 as SGHKS and CDR2 as YYEKEE (reference sequence). CDR3 size: 16 residues. With 4 bases clipped from V and 2 bases from J, the junction kept 6 bases outside the gene matches. Here the CDR3 DNA reads TGTGCCAGCAGCCCTACCGGGACAGCCTATAATTCACCCCTCCACTTT. It yields the protein CASSPTGTAYNSPLHF.